This T cell receptor (beta chain) derives from a study of OX40 agonist ivuxolimab in advanced cancers. The CDR3 is 16 residues long. CDR1 and CDR2 (germline): MNHEY, SMNVEV (reference sequence). Trimming at V came to 0 bases and at J to 1 base, leaving 3 bases not matched to a gene. Measured with immunoSEQ multiplex PCR; TCRdb has only the in-frame clones, and not every one. The sample gives more than 65,000 clones, 80% to 95% of which show up once; about 0.3% is in the top ten. The chain employs TRBV27 and TRBJ1-1, with 9 bases matching TRBD1. The sequence was obtained from an adult with an advanced solid tumor such as melanoma, head and neck, liver or kidney cancer. Specimen: CD4+ or CD8+ T cells sorted from blood, collected in a trial of the OX40 agonist ivuxolimab. DNA of the CDR3: TGTGCCAGCAGTTTATCGGCGGACAGGGGGAACACTGAAGCTTTCTTT. It translates to CASSLSADRGNTEAFF.